This T cell receptor beta chain was sequenced during a study of blood T cell repertoires in COVID-19. Data came from immunoSEQ multiplex PCR; TCRdb stores just in-frame clones and leaves some out. The table records some 42,000 clones, around 90% of them present only once. Per the germline V gene, CDR1 is PRHDT and CDR2 is FYEKMQ (reference sequence). The CDR3 sequence is 15 residues long. V lost 4 bases, J lost 6 bases, and 6 bases stayed unmatched. The V call is TRBV13, the J call TRBJ1-4; 9 bases agree with TRBD1. Sequences were obtained from peripheral blood. The sequence was collected from a human donor in a cohort sampled during active COVID-19. The DNA for the CDR3 is TGTGCCAGCAGCTCAACAGGGGGCGCGTATGAAAAACTGTTTTTT. It specifies CASSSTGGAYEKLFF.